This entry lists 5 T cell receptor beta chains sequenced from one sample in a study of blood T cell repertoires in COVID-19. The data were produced by immunoSEQ multiplex PCR, yet TCRdb's version contains in-frame clones alone and is incomplete. This sample carries some 140,000 clones, about 80% of them seen once, and the ten largest clones take roughly 3.6%. Material for sequencing was peripheral blood. The receptors were sampled from a man aged 60-69 years with acute or convalescent COVID-19.

The sample holds a few counts of this clone. V gene TRBV11-2 combines with J gene TRBJ1-4; 7 bases are a match to TRBD1. The CDR3 consists of 13 residues. V lost 0 bases to trimming and J lost 16 bases; unmatched junction nucleotides: 8. Germline V gives CDR1 SGHAT, CDR2 FQNNGV. CDR3: CASSLEGEGQRFF. The CDR3 DNA follows: TGTGCCAGCAGCTTAGAGGGTGAGGGACAGAGGTTTTTT.

This clone was counted only a few times. J is TRBJ1-5 and V is TRBV10-3; 10 nucleotides agree with TRBD1. V shed 6 bases and J 5 bases; nucleotides not matched to a gene: 4. The CDR3 covers 14 residues. Germline CDR1 ENHRY, CDR2 SYGVKD. The CDR3 loop reads CAIRTGTGDQPQHF. CDR3 nucleotide sequence: TGTGCCATCAGGACCGGGACAGGGGATCAGCCCCAGCATTTT.

This chain connects TRBV7-2 to TRBJ1-1; TRBD1 aligns across 7 bases. CDR1 and CDR2 (germline): SGHTA, FQGNSA. The CDR3 contains 14 residues. Unmatched junction bases numbered 6, after V lost 5 bases and J lost 3 bases. The CDR3 DNA reads as TGTGCCAGCAGCAGAGGACAGGCGGACACTGAAGCTTTCTTT. It specifies CASSRGQADTEAFF.

This chain connects TRBV3-1 (or the pseudogene TRBV3-2) to TRBJ1-1, with TRBD1 as a possible D gene (5 bases). V gave up 0 bases and J gave up 4 bases, with 9 bases separating them. This CDR3 is built from 14 residues. Germline CDR1 and CDR2: LGHDT and YNNKEL (reference sequence). The CDR3 DNA is TGTGCCAGCAGCCAAGATGGGGGGTTCACTGAAGCTTTCTTT. The encoded protein is CASSQDGGFTEAFF.

J is TRBJ2-7 and V is TRBV4-1, with 8 bases matching TRBD2. The CDR3 sequence is 15 residues long. Germline CDR1 is MGHRA and CDR2 is YSYEKL. The junction had 3 bases not matched to a gene; V was cut back by 0 bases and J by 2 bases. CDR3 coding DNA: TGCGCCAGCAGCCAAGAGGCGCGGGGGGCCTACGAGCAGTACTTC. This gives the protein CASSQEARGAYEQYF.